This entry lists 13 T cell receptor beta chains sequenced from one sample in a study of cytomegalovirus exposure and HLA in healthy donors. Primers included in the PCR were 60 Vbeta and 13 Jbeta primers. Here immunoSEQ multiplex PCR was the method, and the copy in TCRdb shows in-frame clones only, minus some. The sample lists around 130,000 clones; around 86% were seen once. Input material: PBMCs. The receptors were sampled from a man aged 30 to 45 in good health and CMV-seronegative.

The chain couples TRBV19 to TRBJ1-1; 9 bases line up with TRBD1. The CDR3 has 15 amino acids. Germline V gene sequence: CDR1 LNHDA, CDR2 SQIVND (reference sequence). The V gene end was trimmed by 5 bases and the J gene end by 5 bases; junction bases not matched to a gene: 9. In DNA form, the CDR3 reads TGTGCCAGTAGTCAAACAGGGGGCGGAAGAACTGAAGCTTTCTTT. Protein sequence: CASSQTGGGRTEAFF.

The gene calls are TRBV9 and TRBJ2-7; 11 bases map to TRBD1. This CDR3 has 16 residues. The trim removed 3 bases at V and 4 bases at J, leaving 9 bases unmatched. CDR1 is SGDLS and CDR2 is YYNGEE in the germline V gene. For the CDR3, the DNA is TGTGCCAGCAGCGGGGGAGGGGGGGACAGGGGGTACGAGCAGTACTTC. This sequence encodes CASSGGGGDRGYEQYF.

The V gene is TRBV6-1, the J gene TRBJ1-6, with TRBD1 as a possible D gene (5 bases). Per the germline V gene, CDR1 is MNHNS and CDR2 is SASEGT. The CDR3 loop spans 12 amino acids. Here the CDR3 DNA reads TGTCCCCCGGGGGGGGAAAATTCACCCCTCCACTTT. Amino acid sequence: CPPGGENSPLHF.

The CDR3 reads CASSPGFGYEQYF. CDR3 in DNA: TGTGCCAGCAGCCCGGGTTTCGGCTACGAGCAGTACTTC. The chain links TRBV11-3 to TRBJ2-7; D is undetermined. Trimming shortened V by 5 bases and J by 3 bases, and 11 bases separated the two germline ends. This CDR3 is 13 amino acids long. Germline V lookup: CDR1 SGHNT, CDR2 YENEEA.

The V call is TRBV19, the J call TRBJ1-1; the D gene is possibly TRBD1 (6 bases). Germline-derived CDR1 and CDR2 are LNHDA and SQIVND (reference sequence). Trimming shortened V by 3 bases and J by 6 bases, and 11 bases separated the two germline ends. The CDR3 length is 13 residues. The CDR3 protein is CASSIWTAPEAFF. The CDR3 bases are TGTGCCAGTAGTATTTGGACAGCCCCTGAAGCTTTCTTT.

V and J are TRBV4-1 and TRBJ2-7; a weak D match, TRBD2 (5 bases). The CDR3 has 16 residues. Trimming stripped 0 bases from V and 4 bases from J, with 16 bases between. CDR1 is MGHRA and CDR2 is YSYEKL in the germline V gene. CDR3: CASSQDYAEGLYEQYF. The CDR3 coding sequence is TGCGCCAGCAGCCAAGATTATGCCGAAGGACTTTACGAGCAGTACTTC.

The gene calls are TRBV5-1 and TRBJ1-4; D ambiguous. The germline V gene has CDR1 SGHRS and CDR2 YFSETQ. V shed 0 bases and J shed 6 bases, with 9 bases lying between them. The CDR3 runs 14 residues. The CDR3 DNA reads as TGCGCCAGCAGCTTGGGACCGAGGGATGAAAAACTGTTTTTT. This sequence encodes CASSLGPRDEKLFF.

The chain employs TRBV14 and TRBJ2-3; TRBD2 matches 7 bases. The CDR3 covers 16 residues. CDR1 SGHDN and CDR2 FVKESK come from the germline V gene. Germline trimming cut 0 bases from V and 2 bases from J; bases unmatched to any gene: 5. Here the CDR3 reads CASSQEGLRLTDTQYF. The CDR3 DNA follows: TGTGCCAGCAGCCAAGAGGGACTACGACTCACAGATACGCAGTATTTT.

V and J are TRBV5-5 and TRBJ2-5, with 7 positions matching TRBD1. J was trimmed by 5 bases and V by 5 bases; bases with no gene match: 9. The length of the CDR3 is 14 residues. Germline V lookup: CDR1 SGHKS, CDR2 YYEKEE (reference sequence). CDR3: CASSSTDRDETQYF. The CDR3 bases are TGTGCCAGCAGTTCTACAGACAGGGACGAGACCCAGTACTTC.

CDR3 amino acids: CASSRTGLAGGDTQYF. DNA of the CDR3: TGTGCCAGCAGCCGAACGGGACTAGCGGGGGGGGATACGCAGTATTTT. The chain is built from TRBV4-2 and TRBJ2-3; the match to TRBD2 covers 16 bases. Trimming took 4 bases from V and 6 from J; bases not matched to a gene: 4. The CDR3 spans 16 residues. Germline lookup yields CDR1 LGHNA and CDR2 YNFKEQ.

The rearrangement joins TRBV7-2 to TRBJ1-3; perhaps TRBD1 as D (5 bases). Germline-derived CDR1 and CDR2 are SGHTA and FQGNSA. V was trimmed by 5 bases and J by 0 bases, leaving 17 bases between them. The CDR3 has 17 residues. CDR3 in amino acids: CASSLMGRGSSGNTIYF. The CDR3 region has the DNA TGTGCCAGCAGCCTAATGGGACGGGGGAGCTCTGGAAACACCATATATTTT. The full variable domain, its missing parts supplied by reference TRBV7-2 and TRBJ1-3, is GAGVSQSPSNKVTEKGKDVELRCDPISGHTALYWYRQSLGQGLEFLIYFQGNSAPDKSGLPSDRFSAERTGGSVSTLTIQRTQQEDSAVYLCASSLMGRGSSGNTIYFGEGSWLTVV.

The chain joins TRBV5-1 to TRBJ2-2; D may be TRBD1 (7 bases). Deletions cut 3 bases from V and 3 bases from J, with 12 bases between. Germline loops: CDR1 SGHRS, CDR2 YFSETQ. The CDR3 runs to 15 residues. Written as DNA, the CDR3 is TGCGCCAGCAGCTATGCAGGGGGGCACACCGGGGAGCTGTTTTTT. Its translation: CASSYAGGHTGELFF.

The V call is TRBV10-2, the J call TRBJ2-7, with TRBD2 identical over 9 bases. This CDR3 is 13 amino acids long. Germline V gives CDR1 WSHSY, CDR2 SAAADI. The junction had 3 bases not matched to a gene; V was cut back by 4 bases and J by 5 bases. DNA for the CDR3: TGCGCCAGCAGTGGACTAGCGGCCCACGAGCAGTACTTC. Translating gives CASSGLAAHEQYF.